A single sample gave rise to the 17 T cell receptor beta chains below, sequenced in a study of T cell repertoires in cytomegalovirus infection. TCRdb fed the reads into MiXCR, producing one record per CDR3 protein. The data hold under 850,000 distinct CDR3 sequences, with 35% to 45% observed a single time. Material: PBMCs. The receptors here all came from a human donor in good health (CMV status not recorded). Some clones in this sample may be carry-over from other donors' samples.

This chain joins TRBV12-3 or TRBV12-4 and TRBJ2-1; tentatively, D is TRBD2 (5 bases). The CDR3 consists of 12 residues. V was trimmed by 6 bases and J by 6 bases, leaving 9 bases between them. CDR3 in DNA: TGTGCCAGCAGCCCCACTAGCAATGAGCAGTTCTTC. This codes for CASSPTSNEQFF.

About this clonotype: A junction end diverges from the germline sequence, so it may reflect a read error. V is TRBV7-7 and J is TRBJ1-3; 8 bases are a match to TRBD1. The CDR3 is 15 residues long. Looked up from germline, CDR1 is SSHAT and CDR2 is FNYEAQ (reference sequence). The CDR3 sequence is CASSPGGASRNTIYF. The CDR3 region has the DNA TGTGCTAGCAGCCCAGGGGGCGCGTCCAGAAACACCATATATTTT. Drawing the rest from reference TRBV7-7 and TRBJ1-3, the complete variable domain is GAGVSQSPRYKVTKRGQDVTLRCDPISSHATLYWYQQALGQGPEFLTYFNYEAQPDKSGLPSDRFSAERPEGSISTLTIQRTEQRDSAMYRCASSPGGASRNTIYFGEGSWLTVV.

This clonotype was detected once. The chain combines TRBV7-8 with TRBJ2-2, with 7 nucleotides matching TRBD1. Germline V gene lookup returns CDR1 SGHVS and CDR2 FQNEAQ. The CDR3 extends over 15 amino acids. The V gene end was trimmed by 7 bases and the J gene end by 7 bases; junction bases not matched to a gene: 12. The CDR3 here is CASNLYRGEGGELFF. Here the CDR3 DNA reads TGTGCCAGCAACCTATACAGGGGAGAAGGCGGGGAGCTGTTTTTT. The full variable domain, rest sourced from reference TRBV7-8 and TRBJ2-2, is GAGVSQSPRYKVAKRGQDVALRCDPISGHVSLFWYQQALGQGPEFLTYFQNEAQLDKSGLPSDRFFAERPEGSVSTLKIQRTQQEDSAVYLCASNLYRGEGGELFFGEGSRLTVL.

This clonotype came up many times. The chain recombines TRBV7-2 with TRBJ1-4; the D is unclear. V lost 1 base and J lost 8, with 17 bases in between. The CDR3 has 16 residues. Per the germline V gene, CDR1 is SGHTA and CDR2 is FQGNSA. The CDR3 here is CASSLEFGGSREKLFF. The DNA of the CDR3 is TGTGCCAGCAGCTTAGAATTCGGAGGGTCCCGGGAAAAACTGTTTTTT. Filled out from reference TRBV7-2 and TRBJ1-4, the complete variable domain reads GAGVSQSPSNKVTEKGKDVELRCDPISGHTALYWYRQSLGQGLEFLIYFQGNSAPDKSGLPSDRFSAERTGGSVSTLTIQRTQQEDSAVYLCASSLEFGGSREKLFFGSGTQLSVL.

This clonotype was detected a few times. The chain uses TRBV4-1 and TRBJ2-5; D gene uncertain. V was pared by 1 base and J by 3 bases, with 9 bases between. Germline V gene lookup returns CDR1 MGHRA and CDR2 YSYEKL. The CDR3 has 14 residues. The CDR3 sequence: CASSQAGYKETQYF. CDR3 coding DNA: TGCGCCAGCAGCCAAGCCGGCTATAAAGAGACCCAGTACTTC.

The chain employs TRBV29-1 and TRBJ1-2; D unclear. Germline V gene sequence: CDR1 SQVTM, CDR2 ANQGSEA. CDR3 length: 16 residues. V lost 3 bases to trimming and J lost 2 bases, with 19 bases between them. The CDR3 here is CSVEDPERLGNYGYTF. In nucleotides, the CDR3 is TGCAGCGTTGAGGACCCCGAGCGCCTGGGGAACTATGGCTACACCTTC.

This clonotype was counted only a few times. This chain joins TRBV12-3 or TRBV12-4 and TRBJ2-7, with 8 bases fitting TRBD1. The CDR3 length is 17 residues. V trimming: 5 bases; J trimming: 5 bases; junction bases outside the gene matches: 17. CDR3 region: CASSEVEFGTGVDEQYF. The CDR3 DNA reads TGTGCCAGCAGTGAAGTCGAGTTCGGGACAGGAGTTGACGAGCAGTACTTC.

The chain is built from TRBV19 and TRBJ1-1, with TRBD1 matching 7 bases. V trimming: 9 bases; J trimming: 8 bases; junction bases outside the gene matches: 9. The CDR3 is 12 residues long. The germline gives CDR1 LNHDA, CDR2 SQIVND (reference sequence). The CDR3 reads CASLDRVGEAFF. Here the CDR3 DNA reads TGTGCCAGCCTCGACAGGGTTGGCGAAGCTTTCTTT.

A note on this clonotype: One end of the junction fails to match germline, which may point to a read error. The CDR3 DNA sequence: TGTGCCAGCAGTTTGGGGACAGGGCTCACCGGGAAGCTGTTTTTT. Translating gives CASSLGTGLTGKLFF. The chain carries TRBV12-3 or TRBV12-4 and TRBJ2-2; TRBD1 matches at 9 bases. The CDR3 loop spans 15 amino acids.

The V call is TRBV10-3, the J call TRBJ1-5; D call uncertain. The CDR3 extends over 13 amino acids. Trimming left V 10 bases short and J 0 bases short, with 10 bases between. Germline CDR1 ENHRY, CDR2 SYGVKD. CDR3 sequence (DNA): TGTGCCACCGAGGAAAATAGCAATCAGCCCCAGCATTTT. Translated: CATEENSNQPQHF.

In this sample, this clonotype turned up a few times. The rearrangement uses TRBV5-6 and TRBJ2-2, with TRBD2 matching 8 bases. With V trimmed by 2 bases and J by 9 bases, 9 bases remained unmatched. Germline V gives CDR1 SGHDT, CDR2 YYEEEE. The CDR3 extends over 15 amino acids. The CDR3, as DNA: TGTGCCAGCAGCTTTCACGGGGGGGCCTTCTGGGAGCTGTTTTTT. This gives the protein CASSFHGGAFWELFF.

This clonotype was seen more than once but under ten times. The rearrangement uses TRBV11-2 and TRBJ2-1; the D is unclear. Trimming took 1 base from V and 8 from J, leaving 6 bases between them. CDR3 length equals 12 residues. Looked up from germline, CDR1 is SGHAT and CDR2 is FQNNGV. The CDR3 sequence: CASSLAYDEQFF. The CDR3 DNA sequence: TGTGCCAGCAGCTTAGCGTATGATGAGCAGTTCTTC.

This clonotype was detected a few times. The V call is TRBV28, the J call TRBJ2-1, with D possibly TRBD1 on 6 matching bases. V was cut by 4 bases and J by 6 bases, with 13 bases left in between. Germline values: CDR1 MDHEN, CDR2 SYDVKM. The CDR3 has 14 amino acids. This chain's CDR3 is CASSYLGGGNEQFF. CDR3 in DNA: TGTGCCAGCAGTTACTTAGGGGGTGGCAATGAGCAGTTCTTC.

This clonotype was observed many times. The chain employs TRBV6-1 and TRBJ2-7; 8 nucleotides line up with TRBD1. This CDR3 comprises 15 residues. V lost 1 base and J lost 1; bases outside the gene matches: 3. Germline CDR1 MNHNS, CDR2 SASEGT. In nucleotides, the CDR3 is TGTGCCAGCAGTGAAGATGGGACAGGATCCTACGAGCAGTACTTC. Encoded protein: CASSEDGTGSYEQYF.

The chain recombines TRBV12-3 or TRBV12-4 with TRBJ1-1, with D perhaps matching TRBD1 (6 bases). The germline V and J ends were trimmed by 5 bases and 6 bases, with 13 bases remaining between them. This CDR3 has 13 residues. For the CDR3, the DNA is TGTGCCAGCAGTATCCGACAGGCCTCTGAAGCTTTCTTT. Protein: CASSIRQASEAFF.

A few counts support this clonotype. The CDR3 is CASSVSVSGDSYNEQFF. The CDR3, as DNA: TGTGCCAGCAGCGTCTCCGTTAGCGGGGACTCCTACAATGAGCAGTTCTTC. The chain has TRBV28 and TRBJ2-1, with TRBD2 matching over 8 bases. The germline V gene has CDR1 MDHEN and CDR2 SYDVKM. This CDR3 contains 17 residues. The trim removed 6 bases at V and 0 bases at J, leaving 10 bases unmatched.

The CDR3, as DNA: TGTGCCAGCCTACAGGGGGGGGCCTACGAGCAGTACTTC. Translation: CASLQGGAYEQYF. V usage is TRBV28 and J usage is TRBJ2-7; tentative D call: TRBD1 (8 bases). From germline, CDR1 is MDHEN and CDR2 SYDVKM. The CDR3 runs to 13 residues. Deletions cut 8 bases from V and 2 bases from J, with 13 bases between.